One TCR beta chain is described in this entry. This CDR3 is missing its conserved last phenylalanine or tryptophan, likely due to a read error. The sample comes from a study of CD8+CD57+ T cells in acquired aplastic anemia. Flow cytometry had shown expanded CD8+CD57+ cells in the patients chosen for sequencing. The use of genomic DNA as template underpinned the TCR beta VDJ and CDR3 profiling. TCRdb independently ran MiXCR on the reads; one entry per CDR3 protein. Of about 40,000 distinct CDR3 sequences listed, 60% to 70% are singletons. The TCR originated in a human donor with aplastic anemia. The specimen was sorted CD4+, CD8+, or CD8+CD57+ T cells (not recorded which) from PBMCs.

CDR3 region: CASSELPREKLFL. The DNA for the CDR3 is TGTGCCAGCAGTGAGCTGCCCAGGGAAAAACTGTTTCTT. The rearrangement uses TRBV2 and TRBJ1-4; D remains ambiguous. V gave up 3 bases and J gave up 8 bases, with 10 bases separating them. Germline assignment: CDR1 SNHLY and CDR2 FYNNEI. The CDR3 is made up of 13 amino acids.